The sequence of this T cell receptor beta chain was determined in a study of cytomegalovirus exposure and HLA in healthy donors. In the case of this clone: The antigen is undetermined. Distinct nucleotide sequences in the sample also encode this CDR3.

Study-level results: A classifier reportedly called cytomegalovirus status with high sensitivity and specificity.

The V and J ends lost 1 base and 8 bases respectively, with 8 bases between them. The CDR3 spans 12 residues. Germline CDR1 reads LNHDA; CDR2 reads SQIVND (reference sequence). Assay used: immunoSEQ multiplex PCR; TCRdb lists only in-frame clones, some missing. This sample yields approximately 110,000 clones, of which around 94% are seen a single time; approximately 1.2% belongs to the top ten. The rearrangement links TRBV19 to TRBJ1-1; D remains ambiguous. This receptor was identified in a woman aged 18-35 years in good health and CMV-seronegative. The specimen was PBMCs. The CDR3 protein is CASSIGVREAFF. CDR3 DNA sequence: TGTGCCAGTAGTATAGGAGTAAGAGAAGCTTTCTTT.